The clone carrying this T cell receptor (beta chain) was detected a few times. The data belong to a study of circulating CD8 cells and anti-PD-1 response in melanoma. From live CD3+CD8+TCRalphabeta+ cells, four PD-1 and/or TIGIT subsets were sorted. The V gene end was trimmed by 11 bases and the J gene end by 3 bases; junction bases not matched to a gene: 12. The germline CDR1 and CDR2 sequences are LNHDA and SQIVND (reference sequence). CDR3 size: 16 residues. Using roughly 15 ng of total RNA, TCR libraries were made with the QIAseq Immune Repertoire TCR panel. TCRdb re-analysed the reads in MiXCR, keeping a single row per CDR3 protein. The table shows approximately 310 distinct CDR3 sequences, with about a tenth occurring only once.

This TCR was recovered from a human donor with melanoma. This chain links TRBV19 with TRBJ2-2; the match to TRBD2 covers 10 bases. The starting material was CD8+ T cells from PBMCs, obtained at baseline or after one month of anti-PD-1 therapy (not recorded which). The CDR3 reads CAGTQDSGGYTGELFF. CDR3 DNA sequence: TGTGCCGGTACCCAAGATAGCGGGGGGTACACCGGGGAGCTGTTTTTT.